Sequencing of this TCR beta chain was carried out in a study of T cell responses to AZD1222 COVID-19 vaccine. Study-wide findings and caveats: Two AZD1222 doses significantly raised spike-specific TCR breadth and depth over controls. The donor cohort was predominantly white British with a female majority, and clonal diversity may have been underestimated. Regions 160-218 and 743-854 dominated among vaccine-associated CD4 TCRs spanning spike. The study reported that nearly half of spike-specific TCRs target unmutated variant regions.

The CDR3 has 14 residues. In germline, CDR1 is SGHRS, CDR2 YFSETQ. The V gene end was trimmed by 5 bases and the J gene end by 4 bases; junction bases not matched to a gene: 4. As for this clone: Its specificity is not known.

TCRdb keeps only in-frame clones here, not all; method: immunoSEQ multiplex PCR. The sample contains around 88,000 clones, 70% to 90% of which appear only once. The chain is built from TRBV5-1 and TRBJ2-5, with TRBD2 matching 11 bases. The clonotype originates from an adult in good health. The specimen comprised peripheral blood, sampled on day 0 of AZD1222 vaccination. The DNA for the CDR3 is TGCGCCAGCAGACCCGGACTAGCGGGAGAGACCCAGTACTTC. Translating it yields CASRPGLAGETQYF.